This note documents a single T cell receptor (beta chain) sequence. As for time point: at least 347 days after estimated infection, following spontaneous clearance. No in vitro expansion preceded sequencing of these hepatitis C virus-specific cells, which were studied ex vivo. The sample belongs to a study of CD8 T cells in acute hepatitis C reinfection. Background on the study: Sequences come from NS3-1073-specific CD8+ T cells, during acute infection and after clearance. At least 347 days after estimated infection, follow-up samples were taken from resolvers after clearance.

General observations from the study: Exact CDR3 sharing with other epitopes was rare, possibly method-limited. Only TCRbeta was bulk sequenced, so alphabeta pairing of public clonotypes remains unknown. All groups preferentially used TRBV04 and TRBV06, which was not due to overrepresentation in the naive pool.

The V and J ends lost 1 base and 3 bases respectively, with 11 bases between them. The CDR3 is 14 amino acids. Germline CDR1 and CDR2: GTSNPN and SVGIG (reference sequence). Here immunoSEQ multiplex PCR was the method, and the copy in TCRdb shows in-frame clones only, minus some. Of 2,500 or so clones listed, around 70% were seen once; the top ten hold roughly a tenth. The sequencing used HCV NS3-1073 tetramer-sorted CD8+ T cells from PBMCs, collected at follow-up. This TCR was recovered from a man aged 35-49 years who spontaneously cleared hepatitis C infection. This sequence joins TRBV30 and TRBJ2-3, with D unresolved. The CDR3 is CAWSESLGTDTQYF. Written as DNA, the CDR3 is TGTGCCTGGAGTGAGTCCCTCGGAACAGATACGCAGTATTTT.